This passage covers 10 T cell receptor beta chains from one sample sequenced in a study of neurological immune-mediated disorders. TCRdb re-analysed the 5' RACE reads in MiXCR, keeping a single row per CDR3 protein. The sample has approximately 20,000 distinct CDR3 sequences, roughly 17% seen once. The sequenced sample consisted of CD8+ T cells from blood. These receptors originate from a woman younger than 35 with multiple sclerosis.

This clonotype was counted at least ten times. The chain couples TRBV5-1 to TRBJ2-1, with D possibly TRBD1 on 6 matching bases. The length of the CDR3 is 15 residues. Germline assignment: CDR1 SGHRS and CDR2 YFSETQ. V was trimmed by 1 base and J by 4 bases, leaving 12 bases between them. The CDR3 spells CASSLRQGLYNEQFF. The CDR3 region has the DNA TGCGCCAGCAGCTTGAGGCAGGGGCTGTACAATGAGCAGTTCTTC.

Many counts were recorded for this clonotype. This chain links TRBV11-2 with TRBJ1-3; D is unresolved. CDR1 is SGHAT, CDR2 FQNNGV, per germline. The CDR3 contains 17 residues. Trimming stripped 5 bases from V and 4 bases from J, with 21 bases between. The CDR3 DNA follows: TGTGCCAGCAGCCCGATACCCTCAGTCTCCTCAGGAAACACCATATATTTT. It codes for CASSPIPSVSSGNTIYF. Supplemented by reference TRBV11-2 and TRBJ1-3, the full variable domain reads EAGVAQSPRYKIIEKRQSVAFWCNPISGHATLYWYQQILGQGPKLLIQFQNNGVVDDSQLPKDRFSAERLKGVDSTLKIQPAKLEDSAVYLCASSPIPSVSSGNTIYFGEGSWLTVV.

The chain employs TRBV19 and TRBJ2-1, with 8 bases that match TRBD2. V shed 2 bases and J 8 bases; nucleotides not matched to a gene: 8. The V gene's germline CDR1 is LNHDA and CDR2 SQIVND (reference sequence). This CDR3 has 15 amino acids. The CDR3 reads CASSISVGRDYEQFF. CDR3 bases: TGTGCCAGTAGTATATCGGTCGGGAGGGACTATGAGCAGTTCTTC.

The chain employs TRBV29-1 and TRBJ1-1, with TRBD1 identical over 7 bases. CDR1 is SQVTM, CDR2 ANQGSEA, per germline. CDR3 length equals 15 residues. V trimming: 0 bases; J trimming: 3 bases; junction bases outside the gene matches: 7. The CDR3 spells CSVEDGGTVDTEAFF. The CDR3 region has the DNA TGCAGCGTTGAAGATGGCGGGACAGTGGACACTGAAGCTTTCTTT.

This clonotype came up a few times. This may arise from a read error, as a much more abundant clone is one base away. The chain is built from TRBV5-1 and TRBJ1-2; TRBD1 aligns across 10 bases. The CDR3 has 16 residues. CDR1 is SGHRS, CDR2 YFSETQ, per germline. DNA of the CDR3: TGCACCAGCAGCTCCTATCGACAGGGGGCCGGCTATGGCTACACCTTC. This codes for CTSSSYRQGAGYGYTF.

For the CDR3, the DNA is TGTGCCAGCAGCGCCCGACTAGCGGGGGAGGACGAGCAGTACGTC. This translates into CASSARLAGEDEQYV. This chain connects TRBV9 to TRBJ2-7; 12 bases map to TRBD2. The germline CDR1 and CDR2 sequences are SGDLS and YYNGEE. The CDR3 contains 15 residues. The ends lost 3 bases at V and 5 bases at J; junction bases unmatched: 6.

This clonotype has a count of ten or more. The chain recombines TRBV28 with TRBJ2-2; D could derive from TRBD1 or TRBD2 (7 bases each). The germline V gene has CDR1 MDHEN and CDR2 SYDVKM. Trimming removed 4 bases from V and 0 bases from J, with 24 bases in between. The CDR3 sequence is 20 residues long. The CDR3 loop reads CASSSPVRQGGVPNTGELFF. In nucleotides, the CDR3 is TGTGCCAGCAGTTCCCCCGTCCGGCAGGGGGGGGTACCGAACACCGGGGAGCTGTTTTTT.

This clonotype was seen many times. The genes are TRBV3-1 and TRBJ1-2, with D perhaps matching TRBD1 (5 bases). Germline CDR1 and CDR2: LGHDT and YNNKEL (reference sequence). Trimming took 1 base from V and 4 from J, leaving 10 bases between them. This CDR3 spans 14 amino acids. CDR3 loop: CASSQGGPSYGYTF. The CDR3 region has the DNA TGTGCCAGCAGCCAAGGGGGACCTAGCTATGGCTACACCTTC.

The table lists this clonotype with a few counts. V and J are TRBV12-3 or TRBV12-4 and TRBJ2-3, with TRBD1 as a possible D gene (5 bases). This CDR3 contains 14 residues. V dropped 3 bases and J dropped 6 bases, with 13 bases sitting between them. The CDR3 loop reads CASSLDTEGDTQYF. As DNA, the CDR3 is TGTGCCAGCAGTTTGGACACAGAAGGGGATACGCAGTATTTT.

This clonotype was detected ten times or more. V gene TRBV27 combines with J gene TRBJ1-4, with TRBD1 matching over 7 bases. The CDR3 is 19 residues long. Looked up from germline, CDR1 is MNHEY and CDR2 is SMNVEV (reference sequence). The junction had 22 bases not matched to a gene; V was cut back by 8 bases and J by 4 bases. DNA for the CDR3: TGTGCCAGCGCTAAGGGGGCGGCAACCCGAGTATGGGGTAATGAAAAACTGTTTTTT. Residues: CASAKGAATRVWGNEKLFF. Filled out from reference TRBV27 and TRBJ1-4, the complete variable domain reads EAQVTQNPRYLITVTGKKLTVTCSQNMNHEYMSWYRQDPGLGLRQIYYSMNVEVTDKGDVPEGYKVSRKEKRNFPLILESPSPNQTSLYFCASAKGAATRVWGNEKLFFGSGTQLSVL.